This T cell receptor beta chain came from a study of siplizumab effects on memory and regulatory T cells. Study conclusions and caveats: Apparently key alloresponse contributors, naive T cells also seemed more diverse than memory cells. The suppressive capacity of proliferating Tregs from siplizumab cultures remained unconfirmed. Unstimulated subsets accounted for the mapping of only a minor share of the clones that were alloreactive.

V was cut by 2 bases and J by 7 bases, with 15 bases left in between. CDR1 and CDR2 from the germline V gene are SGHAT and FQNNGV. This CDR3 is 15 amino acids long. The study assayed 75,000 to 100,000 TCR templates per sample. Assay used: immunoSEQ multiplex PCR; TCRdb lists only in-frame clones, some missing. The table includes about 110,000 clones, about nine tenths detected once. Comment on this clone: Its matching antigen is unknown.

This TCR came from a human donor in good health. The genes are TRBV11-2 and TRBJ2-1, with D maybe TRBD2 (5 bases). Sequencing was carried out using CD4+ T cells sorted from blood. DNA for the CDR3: TGTGCCAGCAGCTTATTTAACGGGAATGGTAATGAGCAGTTCTTC. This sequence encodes CASSLFNGNGNEQFF. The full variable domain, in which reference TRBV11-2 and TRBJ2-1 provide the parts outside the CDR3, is EAGVAQSPRYKIIEKRQSVAFWCNPISGHATLYWYQQILGQGPKLLIQFQNNGVVDDSQLPKDRFSAERLKGVDSTLKIQPAKLEDSAVYLCASSLFNGNGNEQFFGPGTRLTVL.